This T cell receptor (beta chain) was identified during a study of blood T cell repertoires in COVID-19. About the research overall: Nucleic acid was either cDNA or gDNA, and it came from T cells, B-cell-depleted T cells, or PBMCs.

As processed by the authors: Amplifying reference gene primers gave estimates of nucleated cell counts. TCRdb's table, derived via immunoSEQ multiplex PCR, lists solely in-frame clones and lacks some. V and J calls and clone size are as listed in that table; D and trimming were resolved from the DNA. The data contain some 670,000 clones, approximately 90% of them singletons. The CDR3 extends over 13 amino acids. Germline assignment: CDR1 ENHRY and CDR2 SYGVKD. Deletions cut 6 bases from V and 0 bases from J, with 8 bases between. What was sequenced was peripheral blood. The sequence was obtained from a young woman with acute or convalescent COVID-19. This sequence joins TRBV10-3 and TRBJ1-1; no clear D gene. CDR3 sequence reads: CAIRTDMNTEAFF. CDR3 coding DNA: TGTGCCATCAGAACAGACATGAACACTGAAGCTTTCTTT.